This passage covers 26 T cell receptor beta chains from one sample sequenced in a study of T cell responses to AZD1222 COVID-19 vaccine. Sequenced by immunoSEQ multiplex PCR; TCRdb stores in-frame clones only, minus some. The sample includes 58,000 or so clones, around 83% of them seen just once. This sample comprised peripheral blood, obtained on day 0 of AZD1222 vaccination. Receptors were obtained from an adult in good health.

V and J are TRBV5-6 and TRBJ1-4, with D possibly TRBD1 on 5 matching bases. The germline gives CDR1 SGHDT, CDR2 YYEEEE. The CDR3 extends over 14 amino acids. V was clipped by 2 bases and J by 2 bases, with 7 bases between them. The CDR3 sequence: CASSFRGTNEKLFF. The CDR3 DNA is TGTGCCAGCAGCTTTCGGGGGACTAATGAAAAACTGTTTTTT. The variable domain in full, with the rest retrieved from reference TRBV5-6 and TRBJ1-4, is DAGVTQSPTHLIKTRGQQVTLRCSPKSGHDTVSWYQQALGQGPQFIFQYYEEEERQRGNFPDRFSGHQFPNYSSELNVNALLLGDSALYLCASSFRGTNEKLFFGSGTQLSVL.

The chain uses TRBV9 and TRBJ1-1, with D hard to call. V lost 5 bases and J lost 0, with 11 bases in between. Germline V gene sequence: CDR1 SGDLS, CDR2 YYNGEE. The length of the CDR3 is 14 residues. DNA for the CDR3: TGTGCCAGCAGTGTCCGACCGATGAACACTGAAGCTTTCTTT. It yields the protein CASSVRPMNTEAFF.

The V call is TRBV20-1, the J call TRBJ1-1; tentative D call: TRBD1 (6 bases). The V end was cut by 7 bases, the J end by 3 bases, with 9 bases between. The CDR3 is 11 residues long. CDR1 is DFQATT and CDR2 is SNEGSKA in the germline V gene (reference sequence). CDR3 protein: CSGRGDTEAFF. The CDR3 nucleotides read TGCAGTGGGAGGGGGGACACTGAAGCTTTCTTT.

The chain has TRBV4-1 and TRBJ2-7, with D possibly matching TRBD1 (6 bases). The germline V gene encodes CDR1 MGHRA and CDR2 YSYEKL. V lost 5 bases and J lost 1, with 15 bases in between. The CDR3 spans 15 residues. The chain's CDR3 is CASSFHGTPSYEQYF. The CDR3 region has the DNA TGCGCCAGCAGCTTTCACGGGACACCTTCCTACGAGCAGTACTTC.

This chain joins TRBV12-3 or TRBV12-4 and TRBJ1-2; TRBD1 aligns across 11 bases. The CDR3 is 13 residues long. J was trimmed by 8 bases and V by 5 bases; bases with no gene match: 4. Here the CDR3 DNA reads TGTGCCAGCAGTCCGGACAGGGGGCGAGGCTACACCTTC. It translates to CASSPDRGRGYTF.

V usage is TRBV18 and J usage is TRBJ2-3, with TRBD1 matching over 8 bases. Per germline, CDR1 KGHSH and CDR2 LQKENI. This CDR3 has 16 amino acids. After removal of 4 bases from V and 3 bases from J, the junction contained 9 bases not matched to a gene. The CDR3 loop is CASSHSGGQVTDTQYF. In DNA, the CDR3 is TGTGCCAGCTCACACTCCGGGGGACAGGTTACAGATACGCAGTATTTT.

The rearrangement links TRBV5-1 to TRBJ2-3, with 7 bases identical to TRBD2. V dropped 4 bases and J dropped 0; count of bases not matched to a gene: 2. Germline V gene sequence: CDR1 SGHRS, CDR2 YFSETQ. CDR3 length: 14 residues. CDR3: CASSRGGSTDTQYF. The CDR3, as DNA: TGCGCCAGCAGCCGCGGGGGAAGCACAGATACGCAGTATTTT.

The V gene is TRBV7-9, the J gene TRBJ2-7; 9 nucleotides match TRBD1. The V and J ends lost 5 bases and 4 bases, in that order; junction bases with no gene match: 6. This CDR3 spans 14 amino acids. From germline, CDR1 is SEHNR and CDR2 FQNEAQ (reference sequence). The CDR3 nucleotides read TGTGCCAGCAGCACCGGGACAGGGTTTTACGAGCAGTACTTC. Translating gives CASSTGTGFYEQYF.

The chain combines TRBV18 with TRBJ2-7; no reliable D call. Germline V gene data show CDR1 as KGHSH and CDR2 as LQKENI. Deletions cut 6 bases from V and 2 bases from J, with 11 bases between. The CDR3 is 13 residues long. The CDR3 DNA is TGTGCCAGCTCGCGGCCCCCCGCCTACGAGCAGTACTTC. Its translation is CASSRPPAYEQYF.

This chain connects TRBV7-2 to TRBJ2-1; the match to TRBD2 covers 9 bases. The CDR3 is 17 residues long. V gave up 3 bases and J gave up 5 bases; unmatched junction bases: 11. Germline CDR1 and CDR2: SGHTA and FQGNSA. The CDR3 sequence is CASSFSSGDPLDNEQFF. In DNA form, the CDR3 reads TGTGCCAGCAGCTTTTCTAGCGGGGACCCACTCGACAATGAGCAGTTCTTC.

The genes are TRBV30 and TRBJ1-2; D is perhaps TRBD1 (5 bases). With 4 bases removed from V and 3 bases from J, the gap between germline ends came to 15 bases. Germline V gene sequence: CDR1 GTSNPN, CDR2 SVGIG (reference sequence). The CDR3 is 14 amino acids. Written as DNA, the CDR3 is TGTGCCTGGACCCCCGGAAGGGGTGACTATGGCTACACCTTC. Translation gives CAWTPGRGDYGYTF.

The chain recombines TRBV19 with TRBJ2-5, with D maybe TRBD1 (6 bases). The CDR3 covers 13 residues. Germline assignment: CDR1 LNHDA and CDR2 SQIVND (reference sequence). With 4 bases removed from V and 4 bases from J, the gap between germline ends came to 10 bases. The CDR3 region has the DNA TGTGCCAGTAGTAGGGGCAGGGGAGAGACCCAGTACTTC. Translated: CASSRGRGETQYF. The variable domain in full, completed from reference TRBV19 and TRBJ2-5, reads DGGITQSPKYLFRKEGQNVTLSCEQNLNHDAMYWYRQDPGQGLRLIYYSQIVNDFQKGDIAEGYSVSREKKESFPLTVTSAQKNPTAFYLCASSRGRGETQYFGPGTRLLVL.

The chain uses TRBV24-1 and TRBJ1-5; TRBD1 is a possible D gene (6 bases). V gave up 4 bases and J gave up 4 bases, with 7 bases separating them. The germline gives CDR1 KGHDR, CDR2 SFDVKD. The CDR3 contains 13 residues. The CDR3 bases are TGTGCCACCAGTGAGACAGGAAATCAGCCCCAGCATTTT. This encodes CATSETGNQPQHF.

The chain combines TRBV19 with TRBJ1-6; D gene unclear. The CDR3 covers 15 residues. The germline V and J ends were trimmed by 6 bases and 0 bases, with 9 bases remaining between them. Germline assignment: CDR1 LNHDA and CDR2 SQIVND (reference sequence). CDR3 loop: CASRGSTSYNSPLHF. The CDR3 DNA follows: TGTGCCAGTAGGGGTTCCACCTCCTATAATTCACCCCTCCACTTT.

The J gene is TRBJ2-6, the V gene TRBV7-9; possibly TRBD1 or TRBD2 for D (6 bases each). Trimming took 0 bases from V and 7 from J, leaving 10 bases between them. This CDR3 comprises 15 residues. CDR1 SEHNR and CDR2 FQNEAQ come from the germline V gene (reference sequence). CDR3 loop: CASSLAAGGANVLTF. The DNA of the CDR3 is TGTGCCAGCAGCTTAGCGGCCGGGGGCGCCAACGTCCTGACTTTC.

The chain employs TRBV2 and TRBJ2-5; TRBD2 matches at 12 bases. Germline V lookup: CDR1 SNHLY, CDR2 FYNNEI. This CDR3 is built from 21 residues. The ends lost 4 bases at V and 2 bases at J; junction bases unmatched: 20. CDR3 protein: CASSAFTSGGTSFPNQETQYF. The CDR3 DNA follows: TGTGCCAGCAGTGCCTTCACTAGCGGGGGGACCTCCTTCCCTAATCAAGAGACCCAGTACTTC.

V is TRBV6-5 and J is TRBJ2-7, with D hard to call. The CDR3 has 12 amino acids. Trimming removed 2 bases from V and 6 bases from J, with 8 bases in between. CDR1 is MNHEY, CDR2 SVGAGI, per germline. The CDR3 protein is CASSYGEGEQYF. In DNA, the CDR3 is TGTGCCAGCAGTTACGGGGAAGGCGAGCAGTACTTC.

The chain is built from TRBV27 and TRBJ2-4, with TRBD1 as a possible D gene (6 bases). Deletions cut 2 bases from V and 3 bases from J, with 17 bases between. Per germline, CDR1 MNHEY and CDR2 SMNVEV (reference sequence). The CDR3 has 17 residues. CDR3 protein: CASSLTRGQLVKNIQYF. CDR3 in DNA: TGTGCCAGCAGTTTAACTCGCGGACAGTTAGTCAAAAACATTCAGTACTTC.

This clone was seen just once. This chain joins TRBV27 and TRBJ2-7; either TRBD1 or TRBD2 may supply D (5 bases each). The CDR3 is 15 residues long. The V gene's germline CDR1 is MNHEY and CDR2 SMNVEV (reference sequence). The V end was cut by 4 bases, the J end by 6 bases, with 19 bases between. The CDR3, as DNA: TGTGCCAGCAGTTCACCGGGGCAGGGCGCCAGCGAGCAGTACTTC. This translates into CASSSPGQGASEQYF.

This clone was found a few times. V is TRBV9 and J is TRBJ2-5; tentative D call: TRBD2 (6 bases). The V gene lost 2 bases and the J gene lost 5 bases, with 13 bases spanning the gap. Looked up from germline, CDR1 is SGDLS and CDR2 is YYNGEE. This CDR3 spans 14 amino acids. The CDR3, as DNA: TGTGCCAGCAGCGTCGGGATGGCGGGGGAGACCCAGTACTTC. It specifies CASSVGMAGETQYF.

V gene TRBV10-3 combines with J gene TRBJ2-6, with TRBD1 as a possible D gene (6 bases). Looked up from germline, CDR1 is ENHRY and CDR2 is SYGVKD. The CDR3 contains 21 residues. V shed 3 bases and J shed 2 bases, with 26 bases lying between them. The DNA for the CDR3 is TGTGCCATCAGTGACCCCCCACCCTCCATTAATCAGGGGACTGGGGCCAACGTCCTGACTTTC. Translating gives CAISDPPPSINQGTGANVLTF.

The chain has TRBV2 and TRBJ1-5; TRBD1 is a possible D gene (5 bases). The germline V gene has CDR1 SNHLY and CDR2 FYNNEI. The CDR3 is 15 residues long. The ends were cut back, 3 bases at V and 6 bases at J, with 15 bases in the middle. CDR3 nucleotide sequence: TGTGCCAGCAGTGAGTGGAGTGGGGGAGGTCAGCCCCAGCATTTT. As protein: CASSEWSGGGQPQHF.

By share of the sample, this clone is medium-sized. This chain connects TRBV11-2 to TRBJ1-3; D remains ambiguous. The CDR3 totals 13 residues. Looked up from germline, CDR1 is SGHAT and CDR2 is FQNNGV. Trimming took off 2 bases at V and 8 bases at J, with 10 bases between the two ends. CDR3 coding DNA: TGTGCCAGCAGCTTACAGGCACCGGACACCATATATTTT. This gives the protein CASSLQAPDTIYF.

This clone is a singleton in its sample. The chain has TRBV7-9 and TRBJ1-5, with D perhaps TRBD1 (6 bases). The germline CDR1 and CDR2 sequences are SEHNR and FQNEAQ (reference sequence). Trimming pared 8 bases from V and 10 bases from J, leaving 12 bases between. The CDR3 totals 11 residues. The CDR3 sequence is CASGPQGPQHF. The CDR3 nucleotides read TGTGCCAGCGGACCACAGGGTCCCCAGCATTTT.

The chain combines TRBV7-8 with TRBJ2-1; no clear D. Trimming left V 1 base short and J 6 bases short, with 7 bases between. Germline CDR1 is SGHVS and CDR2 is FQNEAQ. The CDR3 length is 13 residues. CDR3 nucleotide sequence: TGTGCCAGCAGCTTAGTTAGATTCAATGAGCAGTTCTTC. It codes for CASSLVRFNEQFF.

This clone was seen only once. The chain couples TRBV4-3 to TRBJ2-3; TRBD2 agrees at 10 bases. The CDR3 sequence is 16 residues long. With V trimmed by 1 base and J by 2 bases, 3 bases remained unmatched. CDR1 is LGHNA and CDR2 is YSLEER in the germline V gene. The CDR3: CASSQGTSGFTDTQYF. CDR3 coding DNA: TGCGCCAGCAGCCAAGGGACTAGCGGATTCACAGATACGCAGTATTTT.